This T cell receptor beta chain derives from a study of PD-L1 blockade in urothelial cancer. This clone was counted a few times. Only in-frame clones appear in the TCRdb table, and some are missing; sequencing was by immunoSEQ multiplex PCR. Of tens of thousands of clones listed, over 75% were seen once; the top ten hold about 5.8%. The CDR3 sequence is 17 residues long. With 1 base removed from V and 2 bases from J, the gap between germline ends came to 12 bases. Germline CDR1 is SGHAT and CDR2 is FQNNGV. V usage is TRBV11-2 and J usage is TRBJ2-6; D unresolved. This TCR derives from a man aged 40-50 years with urothelial cancer. Material: PBMCs, obtained around atezolizumab (anti-PD-L1) treatment. For the CDR3, the DNA is TGTGCCAGCAGCTTAGGAGGATTGGGTGCTGGGGCCAACGTCCTGACTTTC. The encoded protein is CASSLGGLGAGANVLTF.